Listed below are T cell receptor beta chains from one sample, sequenced in a study of T-cell reconstitution after alpha-beta-depleted transplantation in children. A single record per CDR3 protein comes from TCRdb applying MiXCR to the PCR reads. The sample contains 500,000 or so distinct CDR3 sequences, approximately 29% of which appear only once. Sequencing was performed on PBMCs from the stem cell graft donor, taken from the stem cell graft. These receptors originate from a human donor who donated a stem cell graft to a child with aplastic anemia. The CDR3 runs from the conserved cysteine through the conserved F or W. Each record gives: CDR3 DNA, CDR3 protein, J gene, V gene, clone size, D gene. D genes are given only for firm matches. Where a row states a size, it is once, few, many or the class of an expanded clone; other rows omit it.

DNA: TGTGCCAGCTCACCGGACCCCAAAAACATTCAGTACTTC
CDR3: CASSPDPKNIQYF
J: TRBJ2-4
V: TRBV18
size: -
D: -

DNA: TGTGCCAGCAGTGAAGCCGGGGCGGGGGACACTGAAGCTTTCTTT
CDR3: CASSEAGAGDTEAFF
J: TRBJ1-1
V: TRBV25-1
size: -
D: -

DNA: TGCAGCGTAAGAAAGGGGAGTGGCAATGAGCAGTTCTTC
CDR3: CSVRKGSGNEQFF
J: TRBJ2-1
V: TRBV29-1
size: -
D: -

DNA: TGTGCCAGCAGCGTTGGACTAGCGGGAGGCTACAATGAGCAGTTCTTC
CDR3: CASSVGLAGGYNEQFF
J: TRBJ2-1
V: TRBV9
size: -
D: TRBD2

DNA: TGCAGCGTCGGGACACCCAACCGGGGGTACAATGAGCAGTTCTTC
CDR3: CSVGTPNRGYNEQFF
J: TRBJ2-1
V: TRBV29-1
size: -
D: -

DNA: TGTGCCAGCAGCTTAGGCCGCGTTAGGCTAGCGGGGACAGAGACCCAGTACTTC
CDR3: CASSLGRVRLAGTETQYF
J: TRBJ2-5
V: TRBV7-7
size: few
D: TRBD2

DNA: TGCAGCGTTGGTCGGCTAGGGACCGGGGAGCTGTTTTTT
CDR3: CSVGRLGTGELFF
J: TRBJ2-2
V: TRBV29-1
size: -
D: -

DNA: TGCGCCAGCAGCTTACAAGCATTTAACACTGAAGCTTTCTTT
CDR3: CASSLQAFNTEAFF
J: TRBJ1-1
V: TRBV5-1
size: -
D: -

DNA: TGTGCCACCAGTGATACAGGACCTGTCCAAGGCTACACCTTC
CDR3: CATSDTGPVQGYTF
J: TRBJ1-2
V: TRBV24-1
size: -
D: -

DNA: TGTGCCAGCAGGAGTCGGGACCGAGCCACAGATACGCAGTATTTT
CDR3: CASRSRDRATDTQYF
J: TRBJ2-3
V: TRBV6-1
size: -
D: -

DNA: TGCGCCAGCAGTGAGGTTAGTAACACTGAAGCTTTCTTT
CDR3: CASSEVSNTEAFF
J: TRBJ1-1
V: TRBV10-2
size: few
D: -

DNA: TGCAGTGCCCCATTCGGGGAGCTGTTTTTT
CDR3: CSAPFGELFF
J: TRBJ2-2
V: TRBV20-1
size: few
D: -

DNA: TGTGCCAGCAGTTTGATAGGGAACACTGAAGCTTTCTTT
CDR3: CASSLIGNTEAFF
J: TRBJ1-1
V: TRBV12-3/TRBV12-4
size: -
D: -

DNA: TGCAGCGTTGATGGGACACAACTTTACAATGAGCAGTTCTTC
CDR3: CSVDGTQLYNEQFF
J: TRBJ2-1
V: TRBV29-1
size: -
D: -

DNA: TGCAGCGCCCCCCCCGGGACTAGCGGGAGTAGGTGGGAGACCCAGTACTTC
CDR3: CSAPPGTSGSRWETQYF
J: TRBJ2-5
V: TRBV29-1
size: -
D: TRBD2

DNA: TGTGCCAGCAGTGGCATCCAGCGGGAGTACAATGAGCAGTTCTTC
CDR3: CASSGIQREYNEQFF
J: TRBJ2-1
V: TRBV25-1
size: few
D: TRBD2

DNA: TGTGCCAGTAGTATTCTGGGGACCGACAATGGTAGAGCTTTCTTT
CDR3: CASSILGTDNGRAFF
J: TRBJ1-1
V: TRBV19
size: -
D: -

DNA: TGCGCCAGCAGCCAAGATCCTAGCGTCAATGAGCAGTTCTTC
CDR3: CASSQDPSVNEQFF
J: TRBJ2-1
V: TRBV4-3
size: few
D: -

DNA: TGTGCCAGCGAATTTGGAGTCTACAATGAGCAGTTCTTC
CDR3: CASEFGVYNEQFF
J: TRBJ2-1
V: TRBV12-3/TRBV12-4
size: -
D: -

DNA: TGTGCCAGCAGTGGGAGGGAGCAGTACTTC
CDR3: CASSGREQYF
J: TRBJ2-7
V: TRBV12-3/TRBV12-4
size: few
D: -

DNA: TGCGCCAGCAGCTGGACGACAGGCCAAAGCACTGAAGCTTTCTTT
CDR3: CASSWTTGQSTEAFF
J: TRBJ1-1
V: TRBV5-1
size: -
D: -

DNA: TGTGCCAGCGGTCCAAGACTAGCGGGAAGTGAGCAGTTCTTC
CDR3: CASGPRLAGSEQFF
J: TRBJ2-1
V: TRBV12-3/TRBV12-4
size: -
D: TRBD2

DNA: TGCGCCAGCAGCCATAGCGGGACCTACAATGAGCAGTTCTTC
CDR3: CASSHSGTYNEQFF
J: TRBJ2-1
V: TRBV4-1
size: -
D: TRBD2

DNA: TGTGCCACCAGTGCTTTTAGGGCGGGAGAGTACAATGAGCAGTTCTTC
CDR3: CATSAFRAGEYNEQFF
J: TRBJ2-1
V: TRBV24-1
size: -
D: TRBD2

DNA: TGTGCCAGCAGCGAGGGGCTTGCCTACAATGAGCAGTTCTTC
CDR3: CASSEGLAYNEQFF
J: TRBJ2-1
V: TRBV12-3/TRBV12-4
size: few
D: -

DNA: TGTGCCATCAGGGCTGGACAGGGTGACACTGAAGCTTTCTTT
CDR3: CAIRAGQGDTEAFF
J: TRBJ1-1
V: TRBV10-3
size: few
D: TRBD1

DNA: TGTGCCAGCTCACCTGGGACTACGGGGATTACCGGGGAGCTGTTTTTT
CDR3: CASSPGTTGITGELFF
J: TRBJ2-2
V: TRBV18
size: few
D: TRBD2

DNA: TGTGCCAGCAGCTTAAGGCAGGGCCGAATCTACGAGCAGTACTTC
CDR3: CASSLRQGRIYEQYF
J: TRBJ2-7
V: TRBV7-8
size: few
D: -

DNA: TGTGCCAGCAGAAAACAGGGGACCGGGGAGCTGTTTTTT
CDR3: CASRKQGTGELFF
J: TRBJ2-2
V: TRBV12-3/TRBV12-4
size: -
D: TRBD1

DNA: TGTGCCAGCAGCTTAAGCTCGGGAGGGCATGAGCAGTTCTTC
CDR3: CASSLSSGGHEQFF
J: TRBJ2-1
V: TRBV7-3
size: -
D: TRBD2

DNA: TGCGCCAGCAGCTTCTACGGGAACACTGAAGCTTTCTTT
CDR3: CASSFYGNTEAFF
J: TRBJ1-1
V: TRBV5-1
size: -
D: -

DNA: TGTGCCAGCAGCATAACTAGCGGGATAAACACCGGGGAGCTGTTTTTT
CDR3: CASSITSGINTGELFF
J: TRBJ2-2
V: TRBV11-2
size: -
D: TRBD2

DNA: TGTGCCAGCAGCTTAGGGGGGAACACTGAAGCTTTCTTT
CDR3: CASSLGGNTEAFF
J: TRBJ1-1
V: TRBV12-3/TRBV12-4
size: many
D: -

DNA: TGTGCCAGCAGCGGGGAGTGGGAGCGGGAGGGAGGCAATGAGCAGTTCTTC
CDR3: CASSGEWEREGGNEQFF
J: TRBJ2-1
V: TRBV9
size: -
D: TRBD2